A selection of T cell receptor beta chains follows, all from one sample in a study of cytomegalovirus exposure and HLA in healthy donors. The repertoire was sequenced with immunoSEQ multiplex PCR; TCRdb's copy has only in-frame clones and lacks some. This sample has 65,000 or so clones, with approximately 93% found just once. The specimen sequenced was PBMCs. These receptor sequences come from a man between 18 and 29 years old in good health and CMV-seropositive. Both conserved end residues are part of each CDR3. Each record gives: D gene, J gene, clone size, CDR3 length, V gene, CDR3 protein, CDR3 DNA. The D gene is left open where the match is weak. Not every row has a clone size; where given, it reads once, few, many or a size class.

-	TRBJ1-5	-	13	TRBV5-4	CASSIDSNQPQHF	TGTGCCAGCAGCATAGACAGTAATCAGCCCCAGCATTTT
TRBD1	TRBJ1-3	-	17	TRBV5-6	CASSLDRGGSSGNTIYF	TGTGCCAGCAGCTTGGACAGGGGGGGATCCTCTGGAAACACCATATATTTT
TRBD2	TRBJ2-7	-	16	TRBV12-5	CASGLAWESGGYEQYF	TGTGCTAGTGGTTTGGCCTGGGAGAGCGGGGGCTACGAGCAGTACTTC
-	TRBJ2-7	-	16	TRBV6-5	CASSSLGDIAWNEQYF	TGTGCCAGCAGTTCCTTAGGGGACATCGCCTGGAATGAGCAGTACTTC
TRBD2	TRBJ2-1	-	12	TRBV29-1	CSGRAGVSEQFF	TGCAGCGGTCGAGCGGGAGTATCTGAGCAGTTCTTC
-	TRBJ2-5	-	15	TRBV4-3	CASSHSKSDQETQYF	TGCGCCAGCAGCCACTCTAAGAGCGACCAAGAGACCCAGTACTTC
-	TRBJ1-1	-	18	TRBV6-1	CASSEALRVSPPHTEAFF	TGTGCCAGCAGTGAAGCACTCCGGGTATCCCCTCCACACACTGAAGCTTTCTTT
TRBD2	TRBJ2-1	-	14	TRBV7-2	CASSNGLARDEQFF	TGTGCCAGCAGCAATGGACTAGCGCGCGATGAGCAGTTCTTC
-	TRBJ2-1	-	15	TRBV18	CASSPRTNSYNEQFF	TGTGCCAGCTCACCCAGGACTAACTCCTACAATGAGCAGTTCTTC
TRBD1	TRBJ1-6	-	15	TRBV28	CASSSAGQGNSPLHF	TGTGCCAGCAGTAGCGCGGGACAGGGAAATTCACCCCTCCACTTT
-	TRBJ2-7	-	14	TRBV18	CASSPSTSSYEQYF	TGTGCCAGCTCACCGTCTACTAGCTCCTACGAGCAGTACTTC
TRBD1	TRBJ1-1	-	14	TRBV7-8	CASSWGQGSTEAFF	TGTGCCAGCAGCTGGGGACAGGGTTCCACTGAAGCTTTCTTT
TRBD2	TRBJ2-1	-	14	TRBV29-1	CSVEGLAGGNEQFF	TGCAGCGTTGAAGGACTAGCGGGAGGGAATGAGCAGTTCTTC
-	TRBJ2-3	-	16	TRBV9	CASSVGGRGSTDTQYF	TGTGCCAGCAGCGTAGGGGGGCGGGGGAGCACAGATACGCAGTATTTT
-	TRBJ2-1	-	15	TRBV19	CASSIAPGRNNEQFF	TGTGCCAGTAGTATAGCTCCAGGGCGGAACAATGAGCAGTTCTTC
TRBD1	TRBJ1-1	-	15	TRBV4-2	CASTKGRQGNTEAFF	TGTGCCAGCACCAAAGGGCGACAGGGTAACACTGAAGCTTTCTTT
-	TRBJ1-3	-	17	TRBV21-1	CASSKAETGGPGNTIYF	TGTGCCAGCAGCAAAGCGGAAACAGGGGGCCCAGGAAACACCATATATTTT
-	TRBJ1-6	-	16	TRBV6-1	CASSVAGSSYNSPLHF	TGTGCCAGCAGTGTCGCGGGGAGCTCCTATAATTCACCCCTCCACTTT
-	TRBJ2-1	-	15	TRBV4-2	CASSQEEAVYNEQFF	TGTGCCAGCAGCCAAGAGGAGGCAGTGTACAATGAGCAGTTCTTC
-	TRBJ2-2	-	12	TRBV29-1	CSVEDGAGELFF	TGCAGCGTTGAAGACGGTGCCGGGGAGCTGTTTTTT
-	TRBJ2-7	-	15	TRBV28	CASSLGQVNSYEQYF	TGTGCCAGCAGTTTGGGGCAGGTGAACTCCTACGAGCAGTACTTC
-	TRBJ1-5	-	14	TRBV7-2	CASSLETRHFPQHF	TGTGCCAGCAGCTTAGAAACCCGTCACTTCCCCCAGCATTTT
TRBD1	TRBJ1-2	few	13	TRBV19	CASSPIDRVGYTF	TGTGCCAGTAGTCCGATAGACAGGGTCGGCTACACCTTC
TRBD1	TRBJ1-2	-	12	TRBV6-1	CAISDRGYGYTF	TGTGCCATCTCGGACAGGGGCTATGGCTACACCTTC
TRBD1	TRBJ1-1	-	13	TRBV14	CASSRDRGGEAFF	TGTGCCAGCAGCCGGGACAGGGGTGGTGAAGCTTTCTTT
-	TRBJ1-1	-	14	TRBV5-4	CASSPTRVDTEAFF	TGTGCCAGCAGCCCGACGAGGGTGGACACTGAAGCTTTCTTT
-	TRBJ1-2	-	12	TRBV29-1	CSVVSGAYGYTF	TGCAGCGTTGTTTCAGGGGCCTATGGCTACACCTTC
TRBD2	TRBJ2-5	-	15	TRBV5-4	CASSSGLAGEETQYF	TGTGCCAGCAGCTCCGGACTAGCGGGAGAAGAGACCCAGTACTTC
-	TRBJ1-5	-	16	TRBV19	CASSISGTLGNQPQHF	TGTGCCAGTAGTATATCCGGGACATTGGGCAATCAGCCCCAGCATTTT